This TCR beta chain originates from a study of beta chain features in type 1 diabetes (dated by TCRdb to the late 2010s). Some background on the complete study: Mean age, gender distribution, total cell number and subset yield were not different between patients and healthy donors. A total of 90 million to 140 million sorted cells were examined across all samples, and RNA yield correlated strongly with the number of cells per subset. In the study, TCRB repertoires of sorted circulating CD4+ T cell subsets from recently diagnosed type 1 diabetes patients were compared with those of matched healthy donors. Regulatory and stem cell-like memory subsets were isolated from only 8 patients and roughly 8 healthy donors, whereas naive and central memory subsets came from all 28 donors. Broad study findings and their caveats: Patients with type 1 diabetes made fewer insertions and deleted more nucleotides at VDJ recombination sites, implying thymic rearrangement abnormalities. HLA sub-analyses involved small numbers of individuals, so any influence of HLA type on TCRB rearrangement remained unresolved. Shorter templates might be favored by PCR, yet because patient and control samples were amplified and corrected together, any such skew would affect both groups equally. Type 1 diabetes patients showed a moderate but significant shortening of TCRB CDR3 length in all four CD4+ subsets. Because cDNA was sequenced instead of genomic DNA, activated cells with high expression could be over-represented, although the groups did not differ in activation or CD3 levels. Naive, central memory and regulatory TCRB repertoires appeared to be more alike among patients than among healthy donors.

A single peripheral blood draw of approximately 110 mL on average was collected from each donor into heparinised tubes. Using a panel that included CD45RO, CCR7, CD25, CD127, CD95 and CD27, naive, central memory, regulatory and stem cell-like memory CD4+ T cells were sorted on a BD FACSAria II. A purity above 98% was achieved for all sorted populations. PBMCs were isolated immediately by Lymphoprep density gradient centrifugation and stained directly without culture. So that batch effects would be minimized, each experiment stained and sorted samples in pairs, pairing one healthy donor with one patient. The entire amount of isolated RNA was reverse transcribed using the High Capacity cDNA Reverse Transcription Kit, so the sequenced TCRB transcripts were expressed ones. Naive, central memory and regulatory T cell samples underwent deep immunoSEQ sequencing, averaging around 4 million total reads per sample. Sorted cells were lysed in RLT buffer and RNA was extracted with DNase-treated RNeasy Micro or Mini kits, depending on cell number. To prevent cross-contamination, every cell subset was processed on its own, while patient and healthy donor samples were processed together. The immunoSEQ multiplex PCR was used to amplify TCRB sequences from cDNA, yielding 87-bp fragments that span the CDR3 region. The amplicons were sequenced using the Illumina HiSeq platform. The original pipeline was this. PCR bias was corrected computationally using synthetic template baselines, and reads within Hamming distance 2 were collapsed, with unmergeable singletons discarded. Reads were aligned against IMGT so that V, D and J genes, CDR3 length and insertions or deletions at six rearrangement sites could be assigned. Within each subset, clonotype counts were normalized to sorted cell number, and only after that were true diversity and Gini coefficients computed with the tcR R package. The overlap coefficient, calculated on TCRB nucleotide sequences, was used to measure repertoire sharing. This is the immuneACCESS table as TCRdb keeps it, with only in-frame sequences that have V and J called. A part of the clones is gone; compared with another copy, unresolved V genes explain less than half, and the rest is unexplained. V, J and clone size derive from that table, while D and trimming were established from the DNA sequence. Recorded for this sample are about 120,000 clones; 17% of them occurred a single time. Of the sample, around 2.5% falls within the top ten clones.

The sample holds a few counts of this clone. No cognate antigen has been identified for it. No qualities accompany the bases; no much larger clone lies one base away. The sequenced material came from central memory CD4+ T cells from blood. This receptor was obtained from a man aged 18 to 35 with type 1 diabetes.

The CDR3 reads CASSQTSGSWIAETQYF. The nucleotide sequence reads TGTGCCAGCAGCCAAACTAGCGGGAGTTGGATCGCGGAGACCCAGTACTTC. This chain is built from TRBV14 and TRBJ2-5, and 11 bases in between align with TRBD2. CDR1 and CDR2 are read off the germline V gene as SGHDN and FVKESK. Counted from cysteine to phenylalanine, this CDR3 has 17 amino acids. Only the CDR3 DNA is retained, 51 bases long and in frame from the first base. The junction shows trimming of 2 bases on V and 5 bases on J, and the gene matches do not reach 10 bases of it.